These 21 T cell receptor beta chains came from one sample sequenced in a study of T cell repertoires in cytomegalovirus infection. TCRdb recomputed calls from the reads with MiXCR, one row per CDR3 protein. The data hold roughly 920,000 distinct CDR3 sequences, with approximately 31% observed a single time. Antigen specificity for these receptors is unknown. The sample here was cultured CD8+ T cells from PBMCs, taken from culture after CMV antigen stimulation. All receptors derive from a human donor in good health (CMV status not recorded). Some clones in this sample may be carry-over from other donors' samples.

The sample holds a few counts of this clonotype. The chain combines TRBV29-1 with TRBJ1-1; tentative D call: TRBD1 (6 bases). The CDR3 totals 13 residues. Germline V gene lookup returns CDR1 SQVTM and CDR2 ANQGSEA. V gave up 7 bases and J gave up 0 bases, with 12 bases separating them. The CDR3 reads CSARGGVNTEAFF. The CDR3 DNA is TGCAGCGCGAGGGGGGGAGTGAACACTGAAGCTTTCTTT.

This clonotype was seen only a few times. This chain links TRBV7-6 with TRBJ2-1; 7 bases align to TRBD2. CDR1 is SGHVS, CDR2 FNYEAQ, per germline. The CDR3 contains 16 residues. Germline trimming cut 0 bases from V and 3 bases from J; bases unmatched to any gene: 5. The chain's CDR3 is CASSLAGAGFYNEQFF. CDR3 nucleotides: TGTGCCAGCAGCTTAGCTGGAGCGGGGTTCTACAATGAGCAGTTCTTC.

The rearrangement links TRBV4-1 to TRBJ2-2; D is unresolved. V was pared by 3 bases and J by 2 bases, with 10 bases between. The V gene's germline CDR1 is MGHRA and CDR2 YSYEKL. CDR3 size: 15 residues. This CDR3 is CASSHYYPNTGELFF. CDR3 DNA: TGCGCCAGCAGCCACTACTACCCCAACACCGGGGAGCTGTTTTTT.

In its sample, this clonotype was seen a few times. This chain uses TRBV2 with TRBJ1-2; D not certain. This CDR3 is built from 12 residues. Germline CDR1 and CDR2: SNHLY and FYNNEI. V lost 5 bases, J lost 4 bases, and 8 bases lay in between. The CDR3 region is CASSSISYGYTF. The CDR3 region has the DNA TGTGCCAGCAGTTCTATCTCCTATGGCTACACCTTC.

Remarks on this clonotype: This may come from a read error, since a much larger clone is one base off. CDR3 DNA: TGTGCCGGCAGCTTAAAGACAAGAGACACTGGAAACACCATATATTTT. Its protein is CAGSLKTRDTGNTIYF. This sequence joins TRBV7-2 and TRBJ1-3, with no clear D. Germline V gene sequence: CDR1 SGHTA, CDR2 FQGNSA. The CDR3 length is 16 residues.

This clonotype showed up just a few times. The chain joins TRBV12-3 or TRBV12-4 to TRBJ1-1; possible D gene TRBD1, 6 bases. The CDR3 spans 14 residues. The V and J ends lost 3 bases and 7 bases respectively, with 15 bases between them. Here the CDR3 reads CASSLTGPSDEAFF. In DNA, the CDR3 is TGTGCCAGCAGTTTGACAGGTCCCTCTGATGAAGCTTTCTTT.

This clonotype came up many times. The genes are TRBV7-2 and TRBJ1-1; D gene unclear. Germline V gene lookup returns CDR1 SGHTA and CDR2 FQGNSA. The CDR3 loop spans 15 amino acids. The V end lost 4 bases, the J end lost 0 bases, and 12 bases lay between the germline ends. The DNA of the CDR3 is TGTGCCAGCAGCTCACAAGGTCGCTTGAACACTGAAGCTTTCTTT. It translates to CASSSQGRLNTEAFF.

The chain combines TRBV11-3 with TRBJ2-3; no clear D gene. The CDR3 is 15 amino acids. Germline V CDR1 and CDR2: SGHNT, YENEEA. Trimming left V 4 bases short and J 6 bases short, with 17 bases between. The CDR3 protein is CASSSQLGSADTQYF. The CDR3 DNA follows: TGTGCCAGCAGCTCCCAGCTGGGGTCGGCGGATACGCAGTATTTT.

A remark on this clonotype: Mismatch with germline at one junction end may stem from a read error. This chain connects TRBV11-1 to TRBJ2-6, with D tentatively TRBD1 or TRBD2 (6 bases each). The V gene's germline CDR1 is SGHAT and CDR2 FQDESV (reference sequence). The CDR3 is made up of 15 amino acids. The CDR3 region has the DNA TGTGCCAGCAGCTTAACAGGGACTGGGGCCAACGTCCTGGCTTTC. Its protein is CASSLTGTGANVLAF.

In its sample, this clonotype was seen many times. The DNA is omitted, as the CDR3 cannot be located on it reliably, and the CDR3 follows TCRdb's listing. V gene TRBV6-5 combines with J gene TRBJ1-5; the table's D call, TRBD1, has no DNA check behind it. The CDR3 region is 14 residues in length, termini included. CDR1 MNHEY and CDR2 SVGAGI come from the germline V gene. CDR3 sequence: CASSFGAGNQPQHF.

About this clonotype: At one of its ends the junction is not consistent with the germline gene, which may arise from a read error. This sequence joins TRBV6-6 and TRBJ2-1; maybe TRBD1 (6 bases). This CDR3 is built from 19 residues. The germline CDR1 and CDR2 sequences are MNHNY and SVGAGI (reference sequence). The CDR3 loop is CASSDSSGHTLRNYNEQFF. CDR3 nucleotide sequence: TGTGCCAGCAGTGACTCGTCGGGACACACCCTTCGCAACTACAATGAGCAGTTCTTC.

This clonotype was observed many times. The chain combines TRBV6-1 with TRBJ2-3; 11 bases align to TRBD1. Germline CDR1 reads MNHNS; CDR2 reads SASEGT. Trimming took 6 bases from V and 3 from J; bases not matched to a gene: 5. This CDR3 comprises 15 residues. The CDR3 sequence: CASSKGQGATDTQYF. The CDR3 DNA follows: TGTGCCAGCAGCAAAGGACAGGGGGCTACAGATACGCAGTATTTT.

A single count supports this clonotype. The chain recombines TRBV15 with TRBJ1-1; D ambiguous. CDR3 length equals 14 residues. CDR1 is LNHNV and CDR2 is YYDKDF in the germline V gene (reference sequence). V was pared by 3 bases and J by 3 bases, with 11 bases between. CDR3 nucleotides: TGTGCCACCAGCAGGCCTCCCATTTACACTGAAGCTTTCTTT. As protein: CATSRPPIYTEAFF.

The CDR3 DNA sequence: TGTGCCATCAGTGATCGGTCCCCGACAGGCGGTAAAAGCACAGATACGCAGTATTTT. It encodes CAISDRSPTGGKSTDTQYF. The rearrangement joins TRBV10-3 to TRBJ2-3, with a possible D match to TRBD1 (6 bases). Germline CDR1 reads ENHRY; CDR2 reads SYGVKD. V was trimmed by 3 bases and J by 0 bases, leaving 22 bases between them. The CDR3 sequence is 19 residues long.

This clonotype was recorded a few times. V is TRBV6-2 or TRBV6-3 and J is TRBJ2-1, with D tentatively TRBD2 (5 bases). Between the trimmed V and J ends, which lost 0 bases and 5 bases, there was a span of 14 bases. The CDR3 has 16 residues. Germline CDR1 and CDR2: MNHEY and SVGEGT. The CDR3 loop is CASSYSKGKEDNEQFF. The CDR3 DNA reads as TGTGCCAGCAGTTACTCGAAAGGGAAGGAGGACAATGAGCAGTTCTTC.

A remark on this clonotype: Its ends do not fully match the called genes, so a read error is possible. This sequence joins TRBV6-1 and TRBJ2-3, with 12 bases lining up with TRBD2. This CDR3 comprises 16 residues. CDR1 is MNHNS, CDR2 SASEGT, per germline. In nucleotides, the CDR3 is TGTGCCAGCAGTCAAGCACTAGCGGGGGGAACAGATACGCAGTATTTT. Translated: CASSQALAGGTDTQYF.

The chain combines TRBV12-3 or TRBV12-4 with TRBJ1-2; a possible D gene is TRBD1 (5 bases). The CDR3 extends over 18 amino acids. Trimming pared 3 bases from V and 1 base from J, leaving 21 bases between. CDR3: CASSFFNIGAGINYGYTF. The CDR3, as DNA: TGTGCCAGCAGTTTTTTTAATATCGGCGCAGGGATTAACTATGGCTACACCTTC.

There are a few counts of this clonotype. The genes are TRBV6-2 or TRBV6-3 and TRBJ2-2; perhaps TRBD2 as D (5 bases). Germline loops: CDR1 MNHEY, CDR2 SVGEGT. This CDR3 contains 15 residues. V dropped 6 bases and J dropped 2 bases, with 13 bases sitting between them. CDR3 region: CASSGDWTNTGELFF. CDR3 sequence (DNA): TGTGCCAGCAGCGGGGATTGGACTAACACCGGGGAGCTGTTTTTT.

The chain employs TRBV4-1 and TRBJ1-1; 7 bases are shared with TRBD1. The CDR3 has 19 amino acids. V shed 0 bases, J shed 1 base, and the junction held 14 bases outside the gene matches. Germline V gene sequence: CDR1 MGHRA, CDR2 YSYEKL. DNA for the CDR3: TGCGCCAGCAGCCAAGATGCCCTCAGACAGGGTCTTGAGAACACTGAAGCTTTCTTT. This sequence encodes CASSQDALRQGLENTEAFF.

This clonotype was observed at least ten times. The chain recombines TRBV7-8 with TRBJ2-7; weak D call: TRBD1 (7 bases). This CDR3 spans 17 amino acids. Trimming left V 5 bases short and J 2 bases short, with 22 bases between. CDR1 is SGHVS and CDR2 is FQNEAQ in the germline V gene. CDR3 sequence: CASSNPRAGGSTYEQYV. CDR3 in DNA: TGTGCCAGCAGCAATCCTCGGGCAGGGGGGAGCACCTACGAGCAGTACGTC.

This sequence joins TRBV9 and TRBJ2-7, with TRBD2 identical over 11 bases. Trimming at V came to 3 bases and at J to 7 bases, leaving 9 bases not matched to a gene. The CDR3 runs to 15 residues. The germline V gene has CDR1 SGDLS and CDR2 YYNGEE. The CDR3 bases are TGTGCCAGCAGCGCCAGTAGCGGGGGGGCTGAAGAGCAGTACTTC. This sequence encodes CASSASSGGAEEQYF. The full variable domain, rest sourced from reference TRBV9 and TRBJ2-7, is DSGVTQTPKHLITATGQRVTLRCSPRSGDLSVYWYQQSLDQGLQFLIQYYNGEERAKGNILERFSAQQFPDLHSELNLSSLELGDSALYFCASSASSGGAEEQYFGPGTRLTVT.